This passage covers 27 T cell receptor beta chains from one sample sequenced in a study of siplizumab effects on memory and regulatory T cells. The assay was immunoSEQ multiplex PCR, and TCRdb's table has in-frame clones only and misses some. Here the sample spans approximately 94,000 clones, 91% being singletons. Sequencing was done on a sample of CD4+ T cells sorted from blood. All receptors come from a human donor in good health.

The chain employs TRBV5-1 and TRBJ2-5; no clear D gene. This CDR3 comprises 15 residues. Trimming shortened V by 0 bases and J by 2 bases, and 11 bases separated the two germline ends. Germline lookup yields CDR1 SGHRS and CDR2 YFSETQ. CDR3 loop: CASSLVAAHQETQYF. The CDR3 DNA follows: TGCGCCAGCAGCTTGGTCGCAGCCCATCAAGAGACCCAGTACTTC.

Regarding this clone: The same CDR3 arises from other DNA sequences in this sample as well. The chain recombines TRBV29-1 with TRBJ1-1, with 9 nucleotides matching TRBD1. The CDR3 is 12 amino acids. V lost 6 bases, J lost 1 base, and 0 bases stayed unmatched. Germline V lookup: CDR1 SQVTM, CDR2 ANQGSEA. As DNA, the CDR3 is TGCAGCGTGGGACAGGGGAACACTGAAGCTTTCTTT. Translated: CSVGQGNTEAFF. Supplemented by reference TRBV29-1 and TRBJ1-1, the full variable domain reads SAVISQKPSRDICQRGTSLTIQCQVDSQVTMMFWYRQQPGQSLTLIATANQGSEATYESGFVIDKFPISRPNLTFSTLTVSNMSPEDSSIYLCSVGQGNTEAFFGQGTRLTVV.

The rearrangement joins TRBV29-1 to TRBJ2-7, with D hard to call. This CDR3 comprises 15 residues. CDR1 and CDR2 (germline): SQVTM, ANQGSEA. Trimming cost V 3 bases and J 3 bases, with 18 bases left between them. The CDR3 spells CSVDETGTTLYEQYF. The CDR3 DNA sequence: TGCAGCGTTGACGAAACCGGCACGACCCTCTACGAGCAGTACTTC.

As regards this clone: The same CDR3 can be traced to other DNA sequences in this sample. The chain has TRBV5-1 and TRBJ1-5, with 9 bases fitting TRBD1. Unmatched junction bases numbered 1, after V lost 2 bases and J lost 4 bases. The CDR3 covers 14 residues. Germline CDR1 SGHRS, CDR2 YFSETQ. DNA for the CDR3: TGCGCCAGCAGCTTCGGACAGGGGAATCAGCCCCAGCATTTT. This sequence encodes CASSFGQGNQPQHF.

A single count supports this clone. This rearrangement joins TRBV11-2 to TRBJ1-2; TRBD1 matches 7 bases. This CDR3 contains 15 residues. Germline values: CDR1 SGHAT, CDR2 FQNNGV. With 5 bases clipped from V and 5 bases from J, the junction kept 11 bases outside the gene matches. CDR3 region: CASSMTTGVGYGYTF. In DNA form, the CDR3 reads TGTGCCAGCAGCATGACAACAGGGGTAGGATATGGCTACACCTTC.

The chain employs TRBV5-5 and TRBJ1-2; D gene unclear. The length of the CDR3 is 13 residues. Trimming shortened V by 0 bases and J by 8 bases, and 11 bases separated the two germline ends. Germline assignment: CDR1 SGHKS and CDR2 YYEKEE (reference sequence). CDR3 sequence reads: CASSLAGLDGYTF. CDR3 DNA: TGTGCCAGCAGCTTGGCCGGGCTGGACGGCTACACCTTC.

Written as DNA, the CDR3 is TGTGCCAGCAGCTCCCCGGACAGCGGAGAGACCCAGTACTTC. It codes for CASSSPDSGETQYF. The gene calls are TRBV7-3 and TRBJ2-5; D perhaps matches TRBD1 (6 bases). V shed 4 bases and J shed 4 bases, with 13 bases lying between them. The length of the CDR3 is 14 residues. The V gene's germline CDR1 is SGHTA and CDR2 FQGTGA.

The CDR3 sequence: CAISDDRVSTDTQYF. In DNA, the CDR3 is TGTGCCATCAGTGACGACAGGGTTAGCACAGATACGCAGTATTTT. The rearrangement links TRBV10-3 to TRBJ2-3; 7 bases are a match to TRBD1. Unmatched junction bases numbered 3, after V lost 3 bases and J lost 0 bases. The CDR3 spans 15 residues. The germline V gene encodes CDR1 ENHRY and CDR2 SYGVKD.

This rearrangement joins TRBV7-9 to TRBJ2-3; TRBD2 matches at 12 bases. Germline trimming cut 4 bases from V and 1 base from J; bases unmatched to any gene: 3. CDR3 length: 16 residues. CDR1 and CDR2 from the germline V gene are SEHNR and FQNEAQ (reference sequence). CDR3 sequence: CASSSLAGGRTDTQYF. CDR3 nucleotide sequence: TGTGCCAGCAGCTCACTAGCGGGGGGACGCACAGATACGCAGTATTTT.

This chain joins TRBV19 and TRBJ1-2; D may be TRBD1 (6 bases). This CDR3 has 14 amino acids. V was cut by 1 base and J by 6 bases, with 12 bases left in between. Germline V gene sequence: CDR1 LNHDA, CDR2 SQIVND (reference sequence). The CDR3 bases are TGTGCCAGTAGTATAGGACAGGTCTCCCATGGCTACACCTTC. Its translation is CASSIGQVSHGYTF.

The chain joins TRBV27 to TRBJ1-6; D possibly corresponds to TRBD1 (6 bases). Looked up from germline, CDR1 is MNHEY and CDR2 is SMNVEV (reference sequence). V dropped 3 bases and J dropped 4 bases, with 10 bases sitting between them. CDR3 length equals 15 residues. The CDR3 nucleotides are TGTGCCAGCAGTTTTGGGACAAAGTATAATTCACCCCTCCACTTT. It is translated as CASSFGTKYNSPLHF.

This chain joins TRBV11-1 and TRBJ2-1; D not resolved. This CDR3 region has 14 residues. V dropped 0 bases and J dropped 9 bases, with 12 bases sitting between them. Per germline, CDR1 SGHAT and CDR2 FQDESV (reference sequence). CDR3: CASSLATGRAEQFF. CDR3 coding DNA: TGTGCCAGCAGCTTAGCGACGGGCCGGGCTGAGCAGTTCTTC.

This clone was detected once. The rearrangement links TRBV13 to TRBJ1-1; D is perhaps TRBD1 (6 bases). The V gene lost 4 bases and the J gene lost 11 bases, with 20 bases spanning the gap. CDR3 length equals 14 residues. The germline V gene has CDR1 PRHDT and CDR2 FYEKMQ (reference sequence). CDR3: CASSSNSGVASAFF. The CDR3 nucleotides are TGTGCCAGCAGCTCCAACTCAGGGGTCGCATCCGCTTTCTTT.

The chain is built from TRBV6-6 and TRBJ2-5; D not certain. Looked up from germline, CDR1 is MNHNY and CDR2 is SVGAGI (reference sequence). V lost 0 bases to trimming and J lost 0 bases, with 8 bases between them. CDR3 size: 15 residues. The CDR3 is CASSYSWANQETQYF. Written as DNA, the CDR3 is TGTGCCAGCAGTTACTCGTGGGCGAACCAAGAGACCCAGTACTTC.

CDR3: CASTGLYEQYF. CDR3 DNA sequence: TGTGCCAGCACGGGTTTGTACGAGCAGTACTTC. The chain uses TRBV6-5 and TRBJ2-7; D is uncertain. CDR1 and CDR2 from the germline V gene are MNHEY and SVGAGI. The germline V and J ends were trimmed by 7 bases and 4 bases, with 8 bases remaining between them. This CDR3 comprises 11 residues.

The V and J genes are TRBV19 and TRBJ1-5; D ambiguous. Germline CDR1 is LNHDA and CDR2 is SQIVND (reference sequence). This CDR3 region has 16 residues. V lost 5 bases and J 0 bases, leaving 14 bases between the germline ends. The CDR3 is CASSLTDGYSNQPQHF. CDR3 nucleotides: TGTGCCAGTAGTCTCACCGACGGATATAGCAATCAGCCCCAGCATTTT. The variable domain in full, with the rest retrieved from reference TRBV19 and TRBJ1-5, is DGGITQSPKYLFRKEGQNVTLSCEQNLNHDAMYWYRQDPGQGLRLIYYSQIVNDFQKGDIAEGYSVSREKKESFPLTVTSAQKNPTAFYLCASSLTDGYSNQPQHFGDGTRLSIL.

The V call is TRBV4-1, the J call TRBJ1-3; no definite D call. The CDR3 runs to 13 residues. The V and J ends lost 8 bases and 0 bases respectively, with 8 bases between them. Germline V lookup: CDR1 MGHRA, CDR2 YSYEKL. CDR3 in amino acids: CASARYSGNTIYF. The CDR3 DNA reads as TGCGCCAGCGCTCGCTACTCTGGAAACACCATATATTTT.

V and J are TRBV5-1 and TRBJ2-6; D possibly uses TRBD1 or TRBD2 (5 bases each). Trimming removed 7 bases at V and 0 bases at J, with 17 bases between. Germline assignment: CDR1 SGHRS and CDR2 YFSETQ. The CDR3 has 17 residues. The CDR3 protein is CASGDQGVLSGANVLTF. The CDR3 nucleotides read TGCGCCAGCGGGGACCAAGGAGTTCTCTCTGGGGCCAACGTCCTGACTTTC.

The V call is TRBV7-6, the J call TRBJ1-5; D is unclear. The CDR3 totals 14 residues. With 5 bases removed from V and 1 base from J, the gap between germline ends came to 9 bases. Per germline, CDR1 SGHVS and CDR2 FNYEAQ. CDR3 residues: CASSAKGSNQPQHF. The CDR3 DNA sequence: TGTGCCAGCAGCGCCAAGGGAAGCAATCAGCCCCAGCATTTT. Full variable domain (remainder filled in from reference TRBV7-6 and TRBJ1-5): GAGVSQSPRYKVTKRGQDVALRCDPISGHVSLYWYRQALGQGPEFLTYFNYEAQQDKSGLPNDRFSAERPEGSISTLTIQRTEQRDSAMYRCASSAKGSNQPQHFGDGTRLSIL.

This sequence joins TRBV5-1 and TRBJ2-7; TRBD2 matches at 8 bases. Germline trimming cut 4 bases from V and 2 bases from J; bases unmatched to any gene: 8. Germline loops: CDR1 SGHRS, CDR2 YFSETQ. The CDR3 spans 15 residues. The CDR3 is CASSPVAGPPYEQYF. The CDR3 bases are TGCGCCAGCAGCCCAGTAGCGGGGCCCCCCTACGAGCAGTACTTC.

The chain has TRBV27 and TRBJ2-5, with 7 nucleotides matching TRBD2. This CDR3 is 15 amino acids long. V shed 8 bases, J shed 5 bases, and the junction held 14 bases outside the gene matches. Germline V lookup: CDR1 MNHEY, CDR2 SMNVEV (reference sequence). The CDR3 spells CASGPAGRAYETQYF. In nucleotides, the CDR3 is TGTGCCAGCGGCCCAGCGGGGCGGGCGTATGAGACCCAGTACTTC.

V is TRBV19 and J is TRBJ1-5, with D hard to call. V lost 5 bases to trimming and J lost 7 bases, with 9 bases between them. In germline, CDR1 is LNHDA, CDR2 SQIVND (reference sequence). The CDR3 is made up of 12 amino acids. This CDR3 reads CASSLAGQPQHF. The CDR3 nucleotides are TGTGCCAGTAGTCTCGCGGGCCAGCCCCAGCATTTT.

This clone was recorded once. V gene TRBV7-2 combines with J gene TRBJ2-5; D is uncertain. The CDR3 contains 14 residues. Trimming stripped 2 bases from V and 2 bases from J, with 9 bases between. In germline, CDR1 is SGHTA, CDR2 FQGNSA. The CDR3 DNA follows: TGTGCCAGCAGCTTAAGCAGTCTTCAAGAGACCCAGTACTTC. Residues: CASSLSSLQETQYF.

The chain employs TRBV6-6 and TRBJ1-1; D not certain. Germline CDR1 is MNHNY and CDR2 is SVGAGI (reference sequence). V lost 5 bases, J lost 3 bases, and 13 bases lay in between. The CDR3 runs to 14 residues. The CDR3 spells CASSQVQDYTEAFF. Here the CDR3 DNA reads TGTGCCAGCAGTCAAGTCCAGGACTACACTGAAGCTTTCTTT.

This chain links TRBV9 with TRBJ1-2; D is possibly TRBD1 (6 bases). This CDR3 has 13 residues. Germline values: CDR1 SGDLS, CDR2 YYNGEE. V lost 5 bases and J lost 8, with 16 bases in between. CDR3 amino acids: CASRGGPGRGYTF. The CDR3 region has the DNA TGTGCCAGCAGAGGGGGTCCAGGGAGAGGCTACACCTTC.

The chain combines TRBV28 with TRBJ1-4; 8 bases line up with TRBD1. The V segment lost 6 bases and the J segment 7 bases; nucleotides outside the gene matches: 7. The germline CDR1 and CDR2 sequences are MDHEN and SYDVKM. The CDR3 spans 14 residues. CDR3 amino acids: CASSQTGESEKLFF. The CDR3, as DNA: TGTGCCAGCAGCCAGACAGGGGAGAGTGAAAAACTGTTTTTT.

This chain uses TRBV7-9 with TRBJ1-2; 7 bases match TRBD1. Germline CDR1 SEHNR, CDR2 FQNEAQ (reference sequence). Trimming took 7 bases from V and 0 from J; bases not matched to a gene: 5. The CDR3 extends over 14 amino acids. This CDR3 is CASTLGTANYGYTF. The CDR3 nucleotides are TGTGCCAGCACCCTGGGGACAGCTAACTATGGCTACACCTTC.